Below, 8 T cell receptor beta chains from the same sample are listed, as sequenced in a study of blood T cell repertoires in COVID-19. TCRdb's copy holds only in-frame clones and misses some; the assay was immunoSEQ multiplex PCR. The sample gives fewer than 400,000 clones, 80% to 90% of which show up once; about 3% is in the top ten. Source material: peripheral blood. The receptors come from a young man with active or convalescent COVID-19.

The chain is built from TRBV24-1 and TRBJ2-3; 7 nucleotides match TRBD2. Germline V gene sequence: CDR1 KGHDR, CDR2 SFDVKD. V trimming: 3 bases; J trimming: 6 bases; junction bases outside the gene matches: 8. The CDR3 is 15 amino acids. CDR3 region: CATSDVGRAGDTQYF. In DNA, the CDR3 is TGTGCCACCAGTGATGTAGGGAGGGCGGGTGATACGCAGTATTTT.

This chain joins TRBV4-1 and TRBJ2-5; 8 positions agree with TRBD1. The CDR3 spans 14 residues. The trim removed 4 bases at V and 5 bases at J, leaving 6 bases unmatched. Germline V gives CDR1 MGHRA, CDR2 YSYEKL. The CDR3 nucleotides are TGCGCCAGCAGCCGGGACAGGCAATATGAGACCCAGTACTTC. It specifies CASSRDRQYETQYF.

The DNA of the CDR3 is TGTGCCAGCAGGGGAACAGGTCGACAAGAGACCCAGTACTTC. Its protein product is CASRGTGRQETQYF. The chain combines TRBV6-5 with TRBJ2-5; maybe TRBD1 (5 bases). Germline V gene sequence: CDR1 MNHEY, CDR2 SVGAGI. V dropped 6 bases and J dropped 2 bases, with 13 bases sitting between them. CDR3 length equals 14 residues.

In this sample, this clone turned up a few times. The V call is TRBV28, the J call TRBJ2-1; 11 bases align to TRBD2. This CDR3 comprises 15 residues. With 7 bases clipped from V and 6 bases from J, the junction kept 8 bases outside the gene matches. CDR1 and CDR2 from the germline V gene are MDHEN and SYDVKM. CDR3 in DNA: TGTGCCAGCAACCGCGCCGGACTAGCGGGCAATGAGCAGTTCTTC. It encodes CASNRAGLAGNEQFF.

The V and J genes are TRBV29-1 and TRBJ1-1; D gene ambiguous. Germline V gene lookup returns CDR1 SQVTM and CDR2 ANQGSEA. Trimming took 4 bases from V and 6 from J, leaving 9 bases between them. The CDR3 is 11 residues long. The DNA of the CDR3 is TGCAGCGTTGGGGAGTCGGCTGAAGCTTTCTTT. Its protein product is CSVGESAEAFF.

This clone has just one count. The chain carries TRBV4-3 and TRBJ1-1; D gene ambiguous. The CDR3 spans 14 residues. Trimming removed 1 base from V and 7 bases from J, with 13 bases in between. Germline V lookup: CDR1 LGHNA, CDR2 YSLEER. CDR3 bases: TGCGCCAGCAGCCAAGGACCCCTCGAGGATGAAGCTTTCTTT. Encoded protein: CASSQGPLEDEAFF.

The V gene is TRBV19, the J gene TRBJ1-5; 7 bases fit TRBD1. Trimming cost V 5 bases and J 3 bases; bases outside gene matches: 10. The CDR3 length is 16 residues. CDR1 and CDR2 (germline): LNHDA, SQIVND (reference sequence). CDR3 residues: CASSSAGGLLNQPQHF. CDR3 DNA: TGTGCCAGTAGTTCCGCAGGGGGTTTGCTCAATCAGCCCCAGCATTTT.

The rearrangement uses TRBV11-2 and TRBJ1-1; D is possibly TRBD1 (6 bases). The CDR3 extends over 18 amino acids. V lost 3 bases, J lost 6 bases, and 26 bases lay in between. The germline gives CDR1 SGHAT, CDR2 FQNNGV. The chain's CDR3 is CASSFTRDKLNLLSEAFF. CDR3 coding DNA: TGTGCCAGCAGCTTTACCCGGGACAAGTTGAACTTATTGTCTGAAGCTTTCTTT.